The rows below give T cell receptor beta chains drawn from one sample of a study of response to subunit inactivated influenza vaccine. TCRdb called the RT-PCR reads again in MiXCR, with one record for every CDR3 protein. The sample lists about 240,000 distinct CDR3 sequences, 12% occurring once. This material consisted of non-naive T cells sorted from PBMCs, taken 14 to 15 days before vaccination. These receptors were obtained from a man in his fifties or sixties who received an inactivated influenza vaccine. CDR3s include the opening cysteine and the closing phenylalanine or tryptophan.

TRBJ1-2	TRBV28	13	CASTLNPSYGYTF
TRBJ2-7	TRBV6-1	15	CASSSSVEGVSRQYF
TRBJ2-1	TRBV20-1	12	CSARFGANEQFF
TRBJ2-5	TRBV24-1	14	CATSEPSVQETQYF
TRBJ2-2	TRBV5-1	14	CASGTSGWGGELFF
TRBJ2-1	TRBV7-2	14	CASSFQGAGNEQFF
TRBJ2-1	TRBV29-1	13	CSVKRTVSNEQFF
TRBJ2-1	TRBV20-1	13	CSAINLAGNEQFF
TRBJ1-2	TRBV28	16	CASSPGEWAVGYGYTF
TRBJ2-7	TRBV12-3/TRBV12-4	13	CASSTGTSYEQYF
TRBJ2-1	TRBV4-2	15	CASSQEDGGALEQFF
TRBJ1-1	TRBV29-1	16	CSVDHPPTGRDTEAFF
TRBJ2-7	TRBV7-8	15	CASSLVRQGAYEQYF
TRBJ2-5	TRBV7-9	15	CASSLRRQGQETQYF
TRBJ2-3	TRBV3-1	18	CASSRNIKLAGGSDTQYF
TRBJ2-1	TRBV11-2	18	CASSLRLADYLSYNEQFF
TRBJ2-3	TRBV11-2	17	CASSFQLAGGSTDTQYF
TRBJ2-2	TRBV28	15	CASRTLAKFTGELFF
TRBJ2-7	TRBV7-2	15	CASSPSGGRSYEQYF
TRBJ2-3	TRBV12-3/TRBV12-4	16	CASSPLSGASTDTQYF
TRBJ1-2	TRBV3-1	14	CASSQDFRKNGYTF
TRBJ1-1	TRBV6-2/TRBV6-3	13	CASSYSAPTEAFF
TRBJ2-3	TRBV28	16	CASSRLLAGGADTQYF
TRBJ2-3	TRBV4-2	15	CASSQPDSLPDTQYF
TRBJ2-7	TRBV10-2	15	CASSESSLQSYEQYF
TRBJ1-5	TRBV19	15	CASSISGGVSQPQHF
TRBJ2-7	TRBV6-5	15	CASSYSWDSPYEQYF
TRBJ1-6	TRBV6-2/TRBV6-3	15	CASSYITGASAVLHF
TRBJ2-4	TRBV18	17	CASSPPTTVGAKNIQYF
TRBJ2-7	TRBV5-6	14	CASSLRQGIDEQYF
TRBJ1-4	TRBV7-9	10	CAYGGEKLFF
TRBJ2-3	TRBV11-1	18	CASSLPPRLAGRTDTQYF
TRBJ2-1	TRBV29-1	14	CSVRDRASYNEQFF
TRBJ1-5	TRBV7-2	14	CASSLVEGNQPQHF
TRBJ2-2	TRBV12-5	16	CASGLDPEGMTGELFF
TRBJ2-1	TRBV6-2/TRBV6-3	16	CASSYPREAFYNEQFF
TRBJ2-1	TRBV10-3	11	CAISEGNEQFF
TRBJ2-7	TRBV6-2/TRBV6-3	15	CASSPGQGYSYEQYF
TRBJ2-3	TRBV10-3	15	CAISEVAARADTQYF
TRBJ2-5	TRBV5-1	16	CASSTTGTSKPETQYF
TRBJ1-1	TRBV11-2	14	CASSSLTENTEAFF
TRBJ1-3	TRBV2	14	CASSREGFGNTIYF
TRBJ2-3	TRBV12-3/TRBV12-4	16	CASSLVAGAGTDTQYF
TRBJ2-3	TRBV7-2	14	CASRLPAHGNTQYF
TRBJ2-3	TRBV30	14	CAWSVQGLWDTQYF
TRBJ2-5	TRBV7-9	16	CASSPLGQGRMETQYF
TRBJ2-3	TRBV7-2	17	CASSLSPNRLGANTQYF
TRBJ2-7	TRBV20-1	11	CGTSGSYEQYF
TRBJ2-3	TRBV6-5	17	CASSYVSSGRAPDTQYF
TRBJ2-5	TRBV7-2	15	CASSTGQGVRETQYF
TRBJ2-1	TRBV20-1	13	CSARPGSYNEQFF
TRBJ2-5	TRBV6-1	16	CASSPMIGTGGETQYF
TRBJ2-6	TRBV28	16	CASSLPTGQRANVLTF